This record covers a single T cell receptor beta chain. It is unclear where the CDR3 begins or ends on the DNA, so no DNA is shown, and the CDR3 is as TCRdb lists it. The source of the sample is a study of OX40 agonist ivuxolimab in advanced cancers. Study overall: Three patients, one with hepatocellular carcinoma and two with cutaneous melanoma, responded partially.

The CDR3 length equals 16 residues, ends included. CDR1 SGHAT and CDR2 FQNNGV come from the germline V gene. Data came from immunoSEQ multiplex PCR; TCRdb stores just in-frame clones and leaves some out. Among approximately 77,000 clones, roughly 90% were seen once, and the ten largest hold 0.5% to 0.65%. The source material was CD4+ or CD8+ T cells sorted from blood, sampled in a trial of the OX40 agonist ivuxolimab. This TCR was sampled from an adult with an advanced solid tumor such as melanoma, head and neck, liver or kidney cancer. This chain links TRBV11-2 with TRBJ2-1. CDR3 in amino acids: CASTLRAGRNYNEQFF.